The TCR beta chain under discussion was sequenced for a study of blood T cell repertoires in COVID-19. Germline CDR1 SGHRS, CDR2 YFSETQ. CDR3 length: 14 amino acids. Trimming shortened V by 0 bases and J by 3 bases, and 9 bases separated the two germline ends. TCRdb's table, derived via immunoSEQ multiplex PCR, lists solely in-frame clones and lacks some. The sample holds 95,000 to 100,000 clones; about 90% are singletons and the top ten take around 16%. The source material was peripheral blood. The chain couples TRBV5-1 to TRBJ1-2, with D maybe TRBD1 (6 bases). This sequence originates from a man aged 45-60 years with acute or convalescent COVID-19. The CDR3 DNA is TGCGCCAGCAGCTTGGAGGCAGGGGACTATGGCTACACCTTC. As protein: CASSLEAGDYGYTF.